The clone carrying this TCR beta chain was observed a handful of times. Template switching created a universal primer site, and the cDNA included unique molecular identifiers. MiXCR, applied by TCRdb to the 5' RACE reads, yields one record per CDR3 protein. The table has more than 650,000 distinct CDR3 sequences, 5.5% to 7.5% seen once. These data originate in a study of identical twins. The V gene lost 5 bases and the J gene lost 0 bases, with 16 bases spanning the gap. The CDR3 consists of 16 residues. CDR1 is DFQATT and CDR2 is SNEGSKA in the germline V gene (reference sequence). The genes are TRBV20-1 and TRBJ2-2; D is possibly TRBD2 (6 bases). This receptor was taken from a man aged 18 to 29 in good health. Material for sequencing was naive T cells sorted from blood. The CDR3, as DNA: TGCAGTGCTCATCCGGGACTGATCCCGAACACCGGGGAGCTGTTTTTT. Its protein product is CSAHPGLIPNTGELFF.